Included here is one TCR beta chain sequence, with context. The CDR3 spans 13 residues. Trimming shortened V by 1 base and J by 8 bases, and 9 bases separated the two germline ends. Germline lookup yields CDR1 GTSNPN and CDR2 SVGIG (reference sequence). Original analysis: Using reference gene primer amplification, nucleated cell counts were estimated. Sequenced by immunoSEQ multiplex PCR; TCRdb stores in-frame clones only, minus some. D and trimming come from the DNA, and the V and J calls and clone size come from that table. The table has about 120,000 clones, roughly three quarters seen once. These data originate in a study of blood T cell repertoires in COVID-19.

Sample: peripheral blood. This sequence joins TRBV30 and TRBJ1-6, with D tentatively TRBD1 (6 bases). The clonotype comes from a woman older than 75 with acute or convalescent COVID-19. CDR3 nucleotide sequence: TGTGCCTGGAGTGAAGGGGGGGATTCACCCCTCCACTTT. Its protein is CAWSEGGDSPLHF. Supplemented by reference TRBV30 and TRBJ1-6, the full variable domain reads SQTIHQWPATLVQPVGSPLSLECTVEGTSNPNLYWYRQAAGRGLQLLFYSVGIGQISSEVPQNLSASRPQDRQFILSSKKLLLSDSGFYLCAWSEGGDSPLHFGNGTRLTVT.